The sequence of this T cell receptor (beta chain) was determined in a study of cytomegalovirus exposure and HLA in healthy donors. After removal of 0 bases from V and 3 bases from J, the junction contained 2 bases not matched to a gene. This CDR3 is built from 14 residues. As regards this clone: Antigen: not known.

Findings and caveats of the study: On later analysis, the bulk of CMV-associated TCR beta chains appeared to be HLA-restricted.

The PCR made use of 60 Vbeta and 13 Jbeta primers. Sequenced by immunoSEQ multiplex PCR; TCRdb stores in-frame clones only, minus some. The sample includes about 160,000 clones, 81% of them seen just once. Material: PBMCs. The receptor's source is a woman in her forties or fifties in good health and CMV-seronegative. This chain connects TRBV23-1 to TRBJ2-7; 7 nucleotides line up with TRBD1. TRBV23-1 is identified as an open reading frame with a role that is uncertain. The CDR3 sequence: CASSQSWDSYEQYF. The CDR3 region has the DNA TGCGCCAGCAGTCAATCCTGGGACAGCTACGAGCAGTACTTC.